A selection of T cell receptor beta chains follows, all from one sample in a study of OX40 agonist ivuxolimab in advanced cancers. The data were produced by immunoSEQ multiplex PCR, yet TCRdb's version contains in-frame clones alone and is incomplete. This table has around 67,000 clones, nearly 90% appearing once. Sample: CD4+ or CD8+ T cells sorted from blood, taken in a trial of the OX40 agonist ivuxolimab. The receptor source for this set is an adult with an advanced solid tumor such as melanoma, head and neck, liver or kidney cancer. CDR3s include the opening cysteine and the closing phenylalanine or tryptophan. Each record gives: CDR3 protein, CDR3 DNA, D gene, J gene, clone size, V gene. D genes are given only for firm matches. The size field is filled for only some rows; it gives once, few, many or a size class.

CDR3aa: CASSYMVGSGQPQHF
CDR3nt: TGTGCCAGCAGTTACATGGTGGGAAGCGGGCAGCCCCAGCATTTT
d_gene: -
j_gene: TRBJ1-5
abundance: -
v_gene: TRBV6-5

CDR3aa: CASSLAGTQETQYF
CDR3nt: TGTGCCAGCAGCTTGGCCGGGACTCAAGAGACCCAGTACTTC
d_gene: -
j_gene: TRBJ2-5
abundance: -
v_gene: TRBV5-4

CDR3aa: CASSLFTRISYYGYTF
CDR3nt: TGTGCCAGCAGTTTATTCACCCGAATTTCCTACTATGGCTACACCTTC
d_gene: -
j_gene: TRBJ1-2
abundance: -
v_gene: TRBV27

CDR3aa: CASSYSLLREWGEQFF
CDR3nt: TGTGCCAGCAGTTACTCCCTACTGCGGGAGTGGGGTGAGCAGTTCTTC
d_gene: TRBD2
j_gene: TRBJ2-1
abundance: -
v_gene: TRBV6-5

CDR3aa: CASSLLDRASGNTIYF
CDR3nt: TGTGCCAGCTCACTACTGGACAGGGCCTCTGGAAACACCATATATTTT
d_gene: TRBD1
j_gene: TRBJ1-3
abundance: -
v_gene: TRBV18

CDR3aa: CASSLQRTGPGYTF
CDR3nt: TGTGCCAGCAGCTTACAACGGACAGGGCCTGGCTACACCTTC
d_gene: TRBD1
j_gene: TRBJ1-2
abundance: -
v_gene: TRBV7-8

CDR3aa: CASSLATGGGEKLFF
CDR3nt: TGTGCCAGCAGCTTGGCGACGGGGGGCGGCGAAAAACTGTTTTTT
d_gene: -
j_gene: TRBJ1-4
abundance: -
v_gene: TRBV5-5

CDR3aa: CASSHSKGTGSGNEQFF
CDR3nt: TGTGCCAGCAGCCATAGCAAAGGGACAGGGTCCGGCAATGAGCAGTTCTTC
d_gene: TRBD1
j_gene: TRBJ2-1
abundance: -
v_gene: TRBV7-9

CDR3aa: CASSVFSYNSPLHF
CDR3nt: TGTGCCAGCAGCGTATTCTCCTATAATTCACCCCTCCACTTT
d_gene: -
j_gene: TRBJ1-6
abundance: -
v_gene: TRBV9

CDR3aa: CASRGNSMNTEAFF
CDR3nt: TGTGCCAGCAGAGGTAATAGTATGAACACTGAAGCTTTCTTT
d_gene: -
j_gene: TRBJ1-1
abundance: -
v_gene: TRBV25-1

CDR3aa: CASSRDWGSGYGYTF
CDR3nt: TGTGCCAGCAGTCGAGACTGGGGCTCCGGCTATGGCTACACCTTC
d_gene: -
j_gene: TRBJ1-2
abundance: -
v_gene: TRBV2

CDR3aa: CASSLGLPYEQYF
CDR3nt: TGTGCCAGCAGCCTGGGACTTCCTTACGAGCAGTACTTC
d_gene: -
j_gene: TRBJ2-7
abundance: -
v_gene: TRBV5-4

CDR3aa: CASSEEGAVNEQYF
CDR3nt: TGTGCCAGTAGTGAGGAGGGGGCGGTAAACGAGCAGTACTTC
d_gene: -
j_gene: TRBJ2-7
abundance: -
v_gene: TRBV19

CDR3aa: CASSPSPSTNEKLFF
CDR3nt: TGTGCCAGCTCACCAAGTCCGTCAACTAATGAAAAACTGTTTTTT
d_gene: -
j_gene: TRBJ1-4
abundance: -
v_gene: TRBV18

CDR3aa: CASSLGRTSAYNEQFF
CDR3nt: TGTGCCAGCAGCTTGGGGCGGACTAGCGCTTACAATGAGCAGTTCTTC
d_gene: TRBD2
j_gene: TRBJ2-1
abundance: -
v_gene: TRBV5-4

CDR3aa: CASSPATGYLYEQYF
CDR3nt: TGTGCCAGCAGTCCGGCAACGGGATACCTCTACGAGCAGTACTTC
d_gene: -
j_gene: TRBJ2-7
abundance: -
v_gene: TRBV28

CDR3aa: CSAEVRETQYF
CDR3nt: TGCAGTGCTGAAGTCCGAGAGACCCAGTACTTC
d_gene: -
j_gene: TRBJ2-5
abundance: -
v_gene: TRBV20-1

CDR3aa: CASSPSQVGETQYF
CDR3nt: TGTGCCAGCAGCCCCAGTCAGGTAGGGGAGACCCAGTACTTC
d_gene: -
j_gene: TRBJ2-5
abundance: -
v_gene: TRBV9

CDR3aa: CASSRTGGPSNEQFF
CDR3nt: TGCGCCAGCAGCAGGACGGGAGGGCCGAGCAATGAGCAGTTCTTC
d_gene: TRBD2
j_gene: TRBJ2-1
abundance: -
v_gene: TRBV5-1

CDR3aa: CASSESGHRNQPQHF
CDR3nt: TGCGCCAGCAGTGAATCGGGACACAGAAATCAGCCCCAGCATTTT
d_gene: -
j_gene: TRBJ1-5
abundance: -
v_gene: TRBV10-2

CDR3aa: CASSIGLAPGELFF
CDR3nt: TGTGCCAGCAGTATAGGACTAGCGCCCGGGGAGCTGTTTTTT
d_gene: TRBD2
j_gene: TRBJ2-2
abundance: once
v_gene: TRBV6-5

CDR3aa: CASSPGTHNNEQFF
CDR3nt: TGTGCCAGCAGCCCCGGGACTCATAACAATGAGCAGTTCTTC
d_gene: -
j_gene: TRBJ2-1
abundance: -
v_gene: TRBV7-9

CDR3aa: CASSPRQGDTGNTIYF
CDR3nt: TGTGCCAGCTCACCACGGCAGGGGGACACTGGAAACACCATATATTTT
d_gene: TRBD1
j_gene: TRBJ1-3
abundance: -
v_gene: TRBV18

CDR3aa: CSARGETQYF
CDR3nt: TGCAGTGCTAGAGGGGAGACCCAGTACTTC
d_gene: -
j_gene: TRBJ2-5
abundance: -
v_gene: TRBV20-1